The 25 T cell receptor beta chains given below trace back to one sample, sequenced in a study of blood T cell repertoires in COVID-19. The table came from immunoSEQ multiplex PCR; TCRdb's copy has only in-frame clones and leaves some out. Among fewer than 500,000 clones listed, around 91% were seen once. The source material was PBMCs or T cells enriched from blood (not recorded which). The receptor source for this set is a man younger than 40 who had recovered from COVID-19.

The rearrangement links TRBV7-6 to TRBJ2-1, with D maybe TRBD2 (6 bases). This CDR3 has 14 residues. The germline V gene encodes CDR1 SGHVS and CDR2 FNYEAQ. V lost 5 bases to trimming and J lost 6 bases, with 14 bases between them. For the CDR3, the DNA is TGTGCCAGCAGCCCCCGGAGGGCCTCCAATGAGCAGTTCTTC. It is translated as CASSPRRASNEQFF.

This sequence joins TRBV2 and TRBJ1-4; 9 bases agree with TRBD1. This CDR3 has 12 residues. V shed 7 bases and J 8 bases; nucleotides not matched to a gene: 2. CDR1 and CDR2 (germline): SNHLY, FYNNEI. The CDR3 DNA reads as TGTGCCAGCAACAGGGGGCAGGAAAAACTGTTTTTT. Encoded protein: CASNRGQEKLFF.

The rearrangement links TRBV7-6 to TRBJ1-1; D may be TRBD1 (6 bases). This CDR3 contains 13 residues. V lost 5 bases and J lost 4, with 11 bases in between. Germline-derived CDR1 and CDR2 are SGHVS and FNYEAQ. CDR3: CASSLTGLTEAFF. CDR3 DNA sequence: TGTGCCAGCAGCCTTACAGGGCTCACTGAAGCTTTCTTT.

The rearrangement uses TRBV28 and TRBJ1-4; the D gene is possibly TRBD1 (5 bases). This CDR3 spans 14 amino acids. The germline gives CDR1 MDHEN, CDR2 SYDVKM. V dropped 1 base and J dropped 8 bases, with 11 bases sitting between them. This CDR3 is CASSLSDTSEKLFF. In DNA, the CDR3 is TGTGCCAGCAGTTTATCGGACACCTCGGAAAAACTGTTTTTT.

With respect to this clone: Other DNA sequences within the sample encode an identical CDR3. The chain employs TRBV5-1 and TRBJ2-1; 8 bases fit TRBD2. CDR1 is SGHRS, CDR2 YFSETQ, per germline. V trimming: 4 bases; J trimming: 0 bases; junction bases outside the gene matches: 3. The CDR3 runs 15 residues. The DNA for the CDR3 is TGCGCCAGCAGCCTAAGCGGGAGCTCCTACAATGAGCAGTTCTTC. Translated: CASSLSGSSYNEQFF.

The chain links TRBV27 to TRBJ2-7; 9 bases align to TRBD2. The trim removed 0 bases at V and 2 bases at J, leaving 17 bases unmatched. This CDR3 region has 20 residues. CDR1 and CDR2 from the germline V gene are MNHEY and SMNVEV (reference sequence). The CDR3 DNA follows: TGTGCCAGCAGTTTATCGGGAGGCCAATATAGCGGGAGCCCTACCTACGAGCAGTACTTC. Protein product: CASSLSGGQYSGSPTYEQYF.

The V and J genes are TRBV20-1 and TRBJ2-1; 9 bases match TRBD2. Germline V CDR1 and CDR2: DFQATT, SNEGSKA (reference sequence). The trim removed 3 bases at V and 6 bases at J, leaving 9 bases unmatched. The CDR3 totals 15 residues. CDR3 region: CSASSAGGPGNEQFF. The DNA of the CDR3 is TGCAGTGCTAGTTCAGCGGGAGGCCCCGGCAATGAGCAGTTCTTC.

V gene TRBV5-8 combines with J gene TRBJ1-5; D not resolved. V lost 2 bases to trimming and J lost 2 bases, with 5 bases between them. Germline V lookup: CDR1 SGHTS, CDR2 YDEGEE. The CDR3 has 13 amino acids. DNA of the CDR3: TGTGCCAGCAGCTTCGGGGGCAATCAGCCCCAGCATTTT. It specifies CASSFGGNQPQHF.

In DNA form, the CDR3 reads TGTGCCAGCAGCTTATCCCCGACCAGGCCCCAAGAGACCCAGTACTTC. The encoded protein is CASSLSPTRPQETQYF. The genes are TRBV7-3 and TRBJ2-5, with D unresolved. The CDR3 is 16 amino acids. V gave up 2 bases and J gave up 1 base, with 14 bases separating them. Germline assignment: CDR1 SGHTA and CDR2 FQGTGA.

This sequence joins TRBV11-1 and TRBJ2-7, with no clear D. V lost 3 bases and J lost 5, with 8 bases in between. The length of the CDR3 is 12 residues. Germline CDR1 and CDR2: SGHAT and FQDESV (reference sequence). CDR3 loop: CASSLNEHEQYF. CDR3 DNA: TGTGCCAGCAGCTTGAACGAGCACGAGCAGTACTTC.

This rearrangement joins TRBV7-2 to TRBJ2-5; D might be TRBD2 (6 bases). CDR1 is SGHTA, CDR2 FQGNSA, per germline. This CDR3 region has 16 residues. Trimming cost V 2 bases and J 3 bases, with 16 bases left between them. The CDR3 region has the DNA TGTGCCAGCAGCTTATGGGTTTGGGGGGAGGAAGAGACCCAGTACTTC. As protein: CASSLWVWGEEETQYF.

The V gene is TRBV2, the J gene TRBJ2-5; D gene unclear. The germline gives CDR1 SNHLY, CDR2 FYNNEI. The CDR3 extends over 13 amino acids. Trimming removed 10 bases at V and 7 bases at J, with 19 bases between. This CDR3 is CATFLLRSGTQYF. The CDR3 region has the DNA TGTGCCACCTTTCTTCTTCGCTCCGGGACCCAGTACTTC.

The chain employs TRBV27 and TRBJ2-3; TRBD2 matches 9 bases. Per germline, CDR1 MNHEY and CDR2 SMNVEV (reference sequence). The CDR3 has 13 amino acids. Germline trimming cut 3 bases from V and 6 bases from J; bases unmatched to any gene: 1. The CDR3 spells CASSFSGSDTQYF. The CDR3 coding sequence is TGTGCCAGCAGTTTTAGCGGGAGTGATACGCAGTATTTT.

The chain uses TRBV5-1 and TRBJ1-1, with D perhaps matching TRBD1 (6 bases). The V end lost 3 bases, the J end lost 4 bases, and 13 bases lay between the germline ends. The CDR3 totals 14 residues. CDR1 and CDR2 (germline): SGHRS, YFSETQ. CDR3 in amino acids: CASSSREGVTEAFF. The CDR3 nucleotides are TGCGCCAGCAGCTCCAGAGAGGGGGTCACTGAAGCTTTCTTT.

The chain joins TRBV7-9 to TRBJ1-1, with 7 positions matching TRBD1. The V segment lost 5 bases and the J segment 6 bases; nucleotides outside the gene matches: 3. The CDR3 totals 12 residues. In germline, CDR1 is SEHNR, CDR2 FQNEAQ (reference sequence). CDR3 nucleotides: TGTGCCAGCAGCGCCGACAGGGCTGAAGCTTTCTTT. Its translation is CASSADRAEAFF. Complete variable domain (other parts from reference TRBV7-9 and TRBJ1-1): DTGVSQNPRHKITKRGQNVTFRCDPISEHNRLYWYRQTLGQGPEFLTYFQNEAQLEKSRLLSDRFSAERPKGSFSTLEIQRTEQGDSAMYLCASSADRAEAFFGQGTRLTVV.

This rearrangement joins TRBV27 to TRBJ1-1; no firm D call. V lost 1 base and J 8 bases, leaving 14 bases between the germline ends. The germline gives CDR1 MNHEY, CDR2 SMNVEV (reference sequence). The CDR3 has 14 residues. The CDR3 bases are TGTGCCAGCAGTTTATTTTTTGGTATACGGGAAGCTTTCTTT. Protein product: CASSLFFGIREAFF.

This clone was recorded only once. The chain employs TRBV19 and TRBJ1-1; tentatively, D is TRBD1 (5 bases). The CDR3 totals 14 residues. V was cut by 3 bases and J by 4 bases, with 12 bases left in between. Germline V lookup: CDR1 LNHDA, CDR2 SQIVND (reference sequence). The CDR3 sequence is CASSILGRGTEAFF. The DNA for the CDR3 is TGTGCCAGTAGTATCCTAGGTAGGGGCACTGAAGCTTTCTTT.

The chain joins TRBV29-1 to TRBJ1-1; D uncertain. Per the germline V gene, CDR1 is SQVTM and CDR2 is ANQGSEA. Trimming removed 8 bases at V and 9 bases at J, with 10 bases between. This CDR3 spans 9 amino acids. The CDR3 nucleotides are TGCAGCCTCCCGTCTCAAGCTTTCTTT. Encoded protein: CSLPSQAFF.

The genes are TRBV11-2 and TRBJ1-5; unclear D gene. Germline CDR1 SGHAT, CDR2 FQNNGV. The CDR3 runs 16 residues. V lost 1 base to trimming and J lost 1 base, with 11 bases between them. The DNA for the CDR3 is TGTGCCAGCAGCTTAGGGGCATCAGACAGCAATCAGCCCCAGCATTTT. Translated: CASSLGASDSNQPQHF. Looking up the rest from reference TRBV11-2 and TRBJ1-5 gives the full variable domain: EAGVAQSPRYKIIEKRQSVAFWCNPISGHATLYWYQQILGQGPKLLIQFQNNGVVDDSQLPKDRFSAERLKGVDSTLKIQPAKLEDSAVYLCASSLGASDSNQPQHFGDGTRLSIL.

Comments on this clone: A junction boundary mismatches the germline segment, possibly from a read error. This sequence joins TRBV2 and TRBJ2-7; 14 bases agree with TRBD2. The V gene's germline CDR1 is SNHLY and CDR2 FYNNEI. This CDR3 has 13 residues. DNA of the CDR3: TGTGCCAGCAGTGAGGGACTAGCGGGAGAGAGGCACTTC. Its protein is CASSEGLAGERHF. Together with reference TRBV2 and TRBJ2-7, the CDR3 gives the full variable domain: EPEVTQTPSHQVTQMGQEVILRCVPISNHLYFYWYRQILGQKVEFLVSFYNNEISEKSEIFDDQFSVERPDGSNFTLKIRSTKLEDSAMYFCASSEGLAGERHFGPGTRLTVT.

V and J are TRBV28 and TRBJ1-1; no clear D gene. Trimming took off 7 bases at V and 3 bases at J, with 9 bases between the two ends. This CDR3 region has 12 residues. The V gene's germline CDR1 is MDHEN and CDR2 SYDVKM. CDR3 bases: TGTGCCAGCATTTCGGTAGACACTGAAGCTTTCTTT. Protein sequence: CASISVDTEAFF.

This sequence joins TRBV13 and TRBJ2-1; tentatively, D is TRBD2 (7 bases). V lost 2 bases, J lost 9 bases, and 14 bases lay in between. This CDR3 has 14 residues. The germline V gene encodes CDR1 PRHDT and CDR2 FYEKMQ (reference sequence). CDR3 DNA sequence: TGTGCCAGCAGCTTAAGGACCCGGGGGGCTGAGCAGTTCTTC. Translation gives CASSLRTRGAEQFF.

This clone was detected only once. The chain joins TRBV6-1 to TRBJ2-1, with no clear D. Germline V CDR1 and CDR2: MNHNS, SASEGT. The CDR3 length is 13 residues. Trimming took off 3 bases at V and 8 bases at J, with 11 bases between the two ends. The CDR3: CASSDDWSDEQFF. The DNA for the CDR3 is TGTGCCAGCAGTGATGACTGGTCGGATGAGCAGTTCTTC.

The V gene is TRBV3-1 (or the pseudogene TRBV3-2), the J gene TRBJ2-5; unclear D gene. Germline V gene data show CDR1 as LGHDT and CDR2 as YNNKEL (reference sequence). Trimming left V 0 bases short and J 2 bases short, with 10 bases between. This CDR3 has 15 amino acids. The CDR3 DNA reads as TGTGCCAGCAGCCAAGATTGGGCCTTACAAGAGACCCAGTACTTC. Encoded protein: CASSQDWALQETQYF.

The chain uses TRBV6-6 and TRBJ1-1, with a tentative D call TRBD1 (5 bases). In germline, CDR1 is MNHNY, CDR2 SVGAGI (reference sequence). CDR3 length: 12 amino acids. Trimming took 9 bases from V and 4 from J, leaving 12 bases between them. For the CDR3, the DNA is TGTGCCAGTTGGGACTGGGGCACTGAAGCTTTCTTT. Translating gives CASWDWGTEAFF.